The 25 T cell receptor beta chains listed next were all sequenced from one sample in a study of T cells expressing NK-cell markers. TCRdb re-called the 5' RACE reads and catalogs CDR3 proteins one per entry, DNA excluded. This table holds roughly 390,000 distinct CDR3 sequences. The sequenced sample consisted of blood T cells: a sorted CD56 or NKG2C T cell subset, CD4+ or CD8+ T cells, or bulk PBMC T cells (not recorded which). Receptors originate from a man aged 18 to 69 in good health.

This rearrangement joins TRBV7-3 to TRBJ2-3; TCRdb outputs TRBD2, but without DNA this stays unchecked. The CDR3 extends over 17 amino acids. Germline values: CDR1 SGHTA, CDR2 FQGTGA. CDR3: CASSLTGTSGITDTQYF.

This chain uses TRBV7-2 with TRBJ2-4; TCRdb outputs TRBD1, but without DNA this stays unchecked. Germline-derived CDR1 and CDR2 are SGHTA and FQGNSA. The CDR3 consists of 14 residues. The CDR3 reads CASSLVAGENIQYF. The whole variable domain, filled in from reference TRBV7-2 and TRBJ2-4, reads GAGVSQSPSNKVTEKGKDVELRCDPISGHTALYWYRQSLGQGLEFLIYFQGNSAPDKSGLPSDRFSAERTGGSVSTLTIQRTQQEDSAVYLCASSLVAGENIQYFGAGTRLSVL.

The rearrangement joins TRBV7-6 to TRBJ2-6; as DNA is missing, the TRBD1 call by TCRdb cannot be tested. The germline gives CDR1 SGHVS, CDR2 FNYEAQ. This CDR3 has 17 residues. The chain's CDR3 is CASSLAAGGSGANVLTF.

The genes are TRBV5-6 and TRBJ2-5; TCRdb gives TRBD2 as the D gene, but with no DNA this cannot be confirmed. Germline V gene lookup returns CDR1 SGHDT and CDR2 YYEEEE. CDR3 size: 14 residues. The CDR3 is CASSRAGGPETQYF.

The chain has TRBV6-1 and TRBJ2-5; the TCRdb D gene call, TRBD2, has no DNA to confirm it. CDR1 is MNHNS, CDR2 SASEGT, per germline. The CDR3 extends over 14 amino acids. Here the CDR3 reads CASKKTSGRKTQYF.

This chain uses TRBV7-2 with TRBJ2-2; the TRBD1 assignment by TCRdb is unverifiable without DNA. Germline lookup yields CDR1 SGHTA and CDR2 FQGNSA. CDR3 length: 15 residues. The CDR3 protein is CASSLGLEGAGELFF.

This chain joins TRBV14 and TRBJ2-5; as DNA is missing, the TRBD2 call by TCRdb cannot be tested. Germline lookup yields CDR1 SGHDN and CDR2 FVKESK. The CDR3 has 18 residues. CDR3 loop: CASSHYAGGLRTQETQYF.

J is TRBJ2-2 and V is TRBV12-5; TCRdb lists TRBD1, though no DNA is available to test this call. Per the germline V gene, CDR1 is LGHNT and CDR2 is FRNRAP. The CDR3 is 17 residues long. CDR3 loop: CASGLVRLQGQTGELFF.

The chain is built from TRBV2 and TRBJ2-2; the TRBD2 assignment by TCRdb is unverifiable without DNA. The length of the CDR3 is 14 residues. Germline CDR1 reads SNHLY; CDR2 reads FYNNEI. This CDR3 reads CASRPGLPKGELFF.

V gene TRBV27 combines with J gene TRBJ2-2; TCRdb names TRBD1, which stays unverified in the absence of DNA. This CDR3 is built from 13 residues. Germline CDR1 reads MNHEY; CDR2 reads SMNVEV (reference sequence). This CDR3 is CASRRGVTGELFF.

The rearrangement links TRBV7-2 to TRBJ1-1. Germline CDR1 is SGHTA and CDR2 is FQGNSA. This CDR3 is built from 14 residues. The CDR3 sequence: CASSSQPGGARAFF.

The genes are TRBV2 and TRBJ2-7; TCRdb designates TRBD2, a call that cannot be tested without DNA. The CDR3 is 13 residues long. CDR1 is SNHLY, CDR2 FYNNEI, per germline. CDR3 sequence: CASQALAFTEQYF.

The V call is TRBV20-1, the J call TRBJ1-4. Germline V gene sequence: CDR1 DFQATT, CDR2 SNEGSKA (reference sequence). This CDR3 is built from 13 residues. This CDR3 is CSATRTTNEKLFF.

The chain uses TRBV28 and TRBJ1-2; no DNA is available, so the TRBD1 call from TCRdb remains unchecked. This CDR3 comprises 14 residues. CDR1 MDHEN and CDR2 SYDVKM come from the germline V gene. The CDR3 loop is CASSPLSTRPGYTF.

The chain links TRBV2 to TRBJ2-3; TCRdb indicates TRBD1, and absent DNA this call remains unverified. This CDR3 comprises 15 residues. From germline, CDR1 is SNHLY and CDR2 FYNNEI. The CDR3 spells CASSDWDGRGDTQYF.

This chain connects TRBV13 to TRBJ1-2; with no DNA, the TCRdb D assignment of TRBD1 cannot be verified. CDR3 size: 15 residues. Germline loops: CDR1 PRHDT, CDR2 FYEKMQ (reference sequence). Here the CDR3 reads CASSEWDRRLYGYTF.

The V call is TRBV7-2, the J call TRBJ2-3; there is no DNA to check the TCRdb D call of TRBD1. The germline V gene encodes CDR1 SGHTA and CDR2 FQGNSA. This CDR3 contains 15 residues. The chain's CDR3 is CASSTRQAGTDTQYF.

The gene calls are TRBV6-1 and TRBJ1-4. Germline CDR1 reads MNHNS; CDR2 reads SASEGT. The CDR3 covers 12 residues. The CDR3 reads CASSGQNEKLFF.

This CDR3 reads CSALSTVQRGQYF. The chain links TRBV20-1 to TRBJ2-7. CDR1 and CDR2 (germline): DFQATT, SNEGSKA (reference sequence). The CDR3 extends over 13 amino acids.

The V gene is TRBV2, the J gene TRBJ2-1; there is no DNA to check the TCRdb D call of TRBD1. Germline lookup yields CDR1 SNHLY and CDR2 FYNNEI. CDR3 length: 15 residues. The CDR3 here is CANKEAGRLGNEQFF.

This chain connects TRBV28 to TRBJ1-4; the TRBD1 assignment by TCRdb is unverifiable without DNA. CDR1 is MDHEN and CDR2 is SYDVKM in the germline V gene. This CDR3 region has 14 residues. The CDR3 reads CASSLDRTSEKLFF.

V gene TRBV7-2 combines with J gene TRBJ2-7; TCRdb indicates TRBD1, and absent DNA this call remains unverified. CDR1 and CDR2 (germline): SGHTA, FQGNSA. This CDR3 contains 17 residues. This chain's CDR3 is CASSARWGQGLSYEQYF.

The V call is TRBV28, the J call TRBJ2-7. Looked up from germline, CDR1 is MDHEN and CDR2 is SYDVKM. The CDR3 sequence is 13 residues long. The chain's CDR3 is CASSTKPTTMQYF.

V is TRBV27 and J is TRBJ2-7; there is no DNA to check the TCRdb D call of TRBD1. The CDR3 is 17 amino acids. Germline loops: CDR1 MNHEY, CDR2 SMNVEV (reference sequence). The CDR3: CASSLSPGAVAPYEQYF.

The V and J genes are TRBV3-1 and TRBJ2-3. The CDR3 extends over 15 amino acids. Germline values: CDR1 LGHDT, CDR2 YNNKEL (reference sequence). CDR3 in amino acids: CASSQDETSARTQYF.